Below are 23 T cell receptor beta chains sequenced from a single sample in a study of identical twins. In TCRdb, the 5' RACE reads were re-called with MiXCR into one record per CDR3 protein. The sample shows about 190,000 distinct CDR3 sequences, about a sixth of them seen only once. These data were also reused for a study on T cells expressing NK-cell markers.

The material sequenced was CD8+ T cells sorted from blood. The receptors here all came from a woman aged 18-35 years in good health.

This chain links TRBV7-6 with TRBJ1-1; perhaps TRBD1 as D (5 bases). The CDR3 is made up of 15 amino acids. Trimming shortened V by 5 bases and J by 1 base, and 14 bases separated the two germline ends. Per germline, CDR1 SGHVS and CDR2 FNYEAQ. Written as DNA, the CDR3 is TGTGCCAGCAGCCTAACGGAAGGGGCGAACACTGAAGCTTTCTTT. Protein sequence: CASSLTEGANTEAFF.

The chain couples TRBV7-9 to TRBJ2-3; TRBD2 aligns across 8 bases. Germline V lookup: CDR1 SEHNR, CDR2 FQNEAQ (reference sequence). V trimming: 1 base; J trimming: 2 bases; junction bases outside the gene matches: 5. This CDR3 has 16 residues. The CDR3 here is CASSLGRGAYTDTQYF. CDR3 nucleotides: TGTGCCAGCAGCTTAGGGCGGGGGGCCTACACAGATACGCAGTATTTT.

This chain connects TRBV15 to TRBJ1-1, with 8 bases fitting TRBD1. Trimming cost V 3 bases and J 3 bases; bases outside gene matches: 3. Germline CDR1 reads LNHNV; CDR2 reads YYDKDF (reference sequence). CDR3 size: 14 residues. CDR3 bases: TGTGCCACCAGCAGTGACAGGGGTTACACTGAAGCTTTCTTT. Its translation: CATSSDRGYTEAFF. The variable domain in full, completed from reference TRBV15 and TRBJ1-1, reads DAMVIQNPRYQVTQFGKPVTLSCSQTLNHNVMYWYQQKSSQAPKLLFHYYDKDFNNEADTPDNFQSRRPNTSFCFLDIRSPGLGDTAMYLCATSSDRGYTEAFFGQGTRLTVV.

The rearrangement joins TRBV7-8 to TRBJ2-1; TRBD2 might be the D (5 bases). The CDR3 is 15 residues long. Trimming stripped 5 bases from V and 9 bases from J, with 20 bases between. Germline CDR1 is SGHVS and CDR2 is FQNEAQ. The CDR3, as DNA: TGTGCCAGCAGCCCCGAGATGCTAGCTTGGGCTGAGCAGTTCTTC. It encodes CASSPEMLAWAEQFF.

The rearrangement links TRBV7-9 to TRBJ1-1, with D unclear. The CDR3 is 13 residues long. Per germline, CDR1 SEHNR and CDR2 FQNEAQ (reference sequence). Trimming pared 3 bases from V and 0 bases from J, leaving 5 bases between. The CDR3 bases are TGTGCCAGCAGCTTGTGGCTGAACACTGAAGCTTTCTTT. It translates to CASSLWLNTEAFF.

This clonotype turned up a few times. The gene calls are TRBV7-6 and TRBJ2-7, with 10 bases fitting TRBD2. The J segment lost 4 bases and the V segment lost 1 base, leaving 4 bases of the junction unmatched. Germline assignment: CDR1 SGHVS and CDR2 FNYEAQ. CDR3 length equals 15 residues. The CDR3 DNA follows: TGTGCCAGCAGCTTAGAAGGACTAGCGGTTTACGAGCAGTACTTC. Amino acids: CASSLEGLAVYEQYF.

The chain combines TRBV7-6 with TRBJ2-1; 8 nucleotides agree with TRBD2. The CDR3 is 16 amino acids. CDR1 is SGHVS, CDR2 FNYEAQ, per germline. V was pared by 3 bases and J by 6 bases, with 10 bases of the junction left unmatched. The chain's CDR3 is CASSFLSGGGINEQFF. CDR3 coding DNA: TGTGCCAGCAGCTTTTTGTCGGGCGGGGGGATCAATGAGCAGTTCTTC.

This clonotype was seen more than once but under ten times. This chain links TRBV5-6 with TRBJ2-3; unclear D gene. The CDR3 length is 13 residues. The germline V gene encodes CDR1 SGHDT and CDR2 YYEEEE. Deletions cut 4 bases from V and 5 bases from J, with 11 bases between. The CDR3 nucleotides read TGTGCCAGCAGCCCAACGTACCAAGATACGCAGTATTTT. Amino acids: CASSPTYQDTQYF.

The chain carries TRBV7-6 and TRBJ2-7; 8 positions agree with TRBD2. The CDR3 is 13 amino acids. J lost 9 bases, V lost 8 bases, and 12 bases had no gene match. Germline lookup yields CDR1 SGHVS and CDR2 FNYEAQ. Here the CDR3 reads CASSGSGAGGQYF. The CDR3 DNA follows: TGTGCCAGCTCGGGAAGCGGCGCGGGGGGGCAGTACTTC.

This clonotype was observed many times. The CDR3, as DNA: TGCGCCAGCAGCTTGTTGACTGTGAACACTGAAGCTTTCTTT. Residues: CASSLLTVNTEAFF. This chain connects TRBV5-1 to TRBJ1-1; D gene unclear. CDR1 is SGHRS, CDR2 YFSETQ, per germline. V was shortened by 1 base and J by 0 bases, with 7 bases between the two germline ends. The CDR3 loop spans 14 amino acids. Using reference TRBV5-1 and TRBJ1-1 for the parts outside the CDR3, the full variable domain is KAGVTQTPRYLIKTRGQQVTLSCSPISGHRSVSWYQQTPGQGLQFLFEYFSETQRNKGNFPGRFSGRQFSNSRSEMNVSTLELGDSALYLCASSLLTVNTEAFFGQGTRLTVV.

This clonotype was observed a few times. The chain uses TRBV20-1 and TRBJ2-7; 7 bases match TRBD1. CDR1 is DFQATT, CDR2 SNEGSKA, per germline (reference sequence). J was trimmed by 2 bases and V by 4 bases; bases with no gene match: 5. This CDR3 spans 13 amino acids. The CDR3 is CSATSTGAYEQYF. The CDR3 coding sequence is TGCAGTGCTACCAGTACAGGGGCCTACGAGCAGTACTTC.

This chain links TRBV5-5 with TRBJ1-1, with D possibly TRBD1 on 6 matching bases. Trimming cost V 0 bases and J 6 bases, with 15 bases left between them. Germline-derived CDR1 and CDR2 are SGHKS and YYEKEE (reference sequence). The CDR3 sequence is 15 residues long. CDR3 protein: CASSLVEQGWAEAFF. Written as DNA, the CDR3 is TGTGCCAGCAGCTTGGTCGAACAGGGCTGGGCTGAAGCTTTCTTT.

This clonotype appeared a few times. The genes are TRBV9 and TRBJ1-2; TRBD1 agrees at 10 bases. This CDR3 region has 14 residues. Trimming cost V 3 bases and J 7 bases; bases outside gene matches: 6. The germline CDR1 and CDR2 sequences are SGDLS and YYNGEE. The CDR3 DNA sequence: TGTGCCAGCAGCGCCGGACAGGGGGACGGTGGCTACACCTTC. Translated, it gives CASSAGQGDGGYTF.

V usage is TRBV6-5 and J usage is TRBJ2-2; D is undetermined. V was cut by 2 bases and J by 6 bases, with 7 bases left in between. This CDR3 spans 13 amino acids. Germline CDR1 and CDR2: MNHEY and SVGAGI. In nucleotides, the CDR3 is TGTGCCAGCAGTTACCGGGCGTCCGGGGAGCTGTTTTTT. This codes for CASSYRASGELFF.

This clonotype was recorded a few times. Mismatch with germline at one junction end may stem from a read error. The chain employs TRBV7-7 and TRBJ2-7; TRBD2 matches 8 bases. The germline V gene has CDR1 SSHAT and CDR2 FNYEAQ (reference sequence). CDR3 length: 13 amino acids. The CDR3 coding sequence is TGTGCTAGCAGCTCCGGGACTAGTGGGGAGCAGTACTTC. As protein: CASSSGTSGEQYF. Full variable domain (rest looked up from reference TRBV7-7 and TRBJ2-7): GAGVSQSPRYKVTKRGQDVTLRCDPISSHATLYWYQQALGQGPEFLTYFNYEAQPDKSGLPSDRFSAERPEGSISTLTIQRTEQRDSAMYRCASSSGTSGEQYFGPGTRLTVT.

The chain joins TRBV10-3 to TRBJ2-5; D is undetermined. The CDR3 contains 14 residues. Trimming took 4 bases from V and 2 from J, leaving 11 bases between them. Germline V gene sequence: CDR1 ENHRY, CDR2 SYGVKD. This chain's CDR3 is CAISGSAQQETQYF. The CDR3 coding sequence is TGTGCCATCAGTGGTTCAGCGCAACAAGAGACCCAGTACTTC.

The genes are TRBV7-2 and TRBJ2-4; D is uncertain. The CDR3 contains 16 residues. The V gene lost 5 bases and the J gene lost 3 bases, with 17 bases spanning the gap. CDR1 is SGHTA, CDR2 FQGNSA, per germline. The CDR3 is CASSRWWRAHKNIQYF. The DNA of the CDR3 is TGTGCCAGCAGCCGCTGGTGGAGAGCGCACAAAAACATTCAGTACTTC.

This sequence joins TRBV27 and TRBJ2-1; D might be TRBD1 (5 bases). In germline, CDR1 is MNHEY, CDR2 SMNVEV (reference sequence). CDR3 length equals 12 residues. V shed 2 bases and J shed 9 bases, with 8 bases lying between them. CDR3 residues: CASSLRQGEQFF. CDR3 in DNA: TGTGCCAGCAGTTTAAGGCAGGGTGAGCAGTTCTTC.

J is TRBJ2-1 and V is TRBV9, with D possibly TRBD2 on 7 matching bases. The CDR3 runs to 16 residues. V was shortened by 0 bases and J by 5 bases, with 15 bases between the two germline ends. CDR1 and CDR2 from the germline V gene are SGDLS and YYNGEE. The CDR3 DNA reads TGTGCCAGCAGCGTAGAGGGGGGGACTTTAAACAATGAGCAGTTCTTC. The encoded protein is CASSVEGGTLNNEQFF.

There are many counts of this clonotype. The J gene is TRBJ2-1, the V gene TRBV27, with 10 bases fitting TRBD2. The CDR3 runs 16 residues. V lost 0 bases to trimming and J lost 5 bases; unmatched junction nucleotides: 4. Germline CDR1 reads MNHEY; CDR2 reads SMNVEV (reference sequence). The DNA of the CDR3 is TGTGCCAGCAGTTTATCGGGGACTAGCGAGAACAATGAGCAGTTCTTC. This sequence encodes CASSLSGTSENNEQFF.

The chain joins TRBV27 to TRBJ2-5, with D unresolved. Germline loops: CDR1 MNHEY, CDR2 SMNVEV (reference sequence). The CDR3 runs 14 residues. V was pared by 2 bases and J by 5 bases, with 12 bases between. CDR3 in amino acids: CASSLGRLAETQYF. The CDR3 coding sequence is TGTGCCAGCAGTTTAGGGCGGCTCGCGGAGACCCAGTACTTC.

The rearrangement uses TRBV29-1 and TRBJ2-1; TRBD2 matches at 13 bases. The germline V gene has CDR1 SQVTM and CDR2 ANQGSEA. This CDR3 has 16 residues. Trimming took 8 bases from V and 0 from J; bases not matched to a gene: 7. The CDR3 coding sequence is TGCAGCACCGCCGGGACTAGCGGGGTCTCCTACAATGAGCAGTTCTTC. It is translated as CSTAGTSGVSYNEQFF.

The chain links TRBV5-1 to TRBJ2-5, with 10 bases matching TRBD2. J gave up 3 bases and V 3 bases, and 8 bases lay outside the gene matches. Germline values: CDR1 SGHRS, CDR2 YFSETQ. This CDR3 spans 16 amino acids. DNA for the CDR3: TGCGCCAGCAGCTCAGAACTAGCGGGAATCGAAGAGACCCAGTACTTC. Protein sequence: CASSSELAGIEETQYF.